The subject of this entry is one TCR beta chain. The record originates from a study of blood T cells in healthy people across ages. Germline V gives CDR1 MNHNY, CDR2 SVGAGI (reference sequence). Trimming at V came to 0 bases and at J to 5 bases, leaving 2 bases not matched to a gene. The CDR3 loop spans 15 amino acids. The second PCR ran about 6 to 12 cycles with a sample-barcoded 5' primer and J-beta primers. TCRdb independently ran MiXCR on the 5' RACE reads; one entry per CDR3 protein. The data hold about 1.8 million distinct CDR3 sequences, with 40% to 55% observed a single time. The sample comprised blood. The receptor was isolated from a woman aged 40 to 50 in good health. The gene calls are TRBV6-6 and TRBJ1-5, with TRBD1 identical over 9 bases. CDR3 region: CASSYSGQGHQPQHF. Written as DNA, the CDR3 is TGTGCCAGCAGTTACTCCGGACAGGGGCATCAGCCCCAGCATTTT.